The entry that follows covers one T cell receptor (beta chain) sequence. Its antigen remains unidentified. This specimen comes from a study of T cells in localized non-small cell lung cancer. V lost 3 bases and J lost 1; bases outside the gene matches: 4. This CDR3 region has 15 residues. Per the germline V gene, CDR1 is SEHNR and CDR2 is FQNEAQ (reference sequence). General observations from the study: Uninvolved neighboring lung showed the greatest T cell clonality, exceeding tumor. Appearing in adjacent lung were a median approximately 50 of the top 100 tumor clones.

Clones were read by immunoSEQ multiplex PCR, and TCRdb kept only the in-frame ones, dropping some. Of 15,000 to 25,000 clones listed, over 75% were seen once; the top ten hold approximately 9.1%. The sequencing here drew on peripheral blood, taken before any cancer treatment. This clonotype originated in a man aged 40 to 70 with stage I lung adenocarcinoma. V usage is TRBV7-9 and J usage is TRBJ1-1; 8 bases are shared with TRBD1. This CDR3 is CASSFTGGRNTEAFF. The CDR3 coding sequence is TGTGCCAGCAGCTTTACAGGGGGGAGGAACACTGAAGCTTTCTTT.